The T cell receptor (beta chain) described here comes from a study of T cells after yellow fever vaccination. This clonotype has a count of ten or more. Germline V gene lookup returns CDR1 SGHRS and CDR2 YFSETQ. Trimming took 3 bases from V and 5 from J, leaving 12 bases between them. This CDR3 comprises 14 residues. One entry per CDR3 protein results from TCRdb running MiXCR on the 5' RACE reads. Here the sample spans around 310,000 distinct CDR3 sequences, 3% to 4.5% being singletons. The receptor's source is a man between 18 and 35 years old who received the YFV17D yellow fever vaccine. The sample in question was PBMCs, obtained on the day of the yellow fever booster vaccination. This chain links TRBV5-1 with TRBJ2-1; no firm D call. CDR3: CASSSTTQNNEQFF. The CDR3 DNA sequence: TGCGCCAGCAGCTCGACGACTCAGAACAATGAGCAGTTCTTC.